A single sample gave rise to the 15 T cell receptor beta chains below, sequenced in a study of T cell clonality in common variable immunodeficiency. The data were produced by immunoSEQ multiplex PCR, yet TCRdb's version contains in-frame clones alone and is incomplete. The sample presents roughly 32,000 clones, none singletons. The source material was peripheral blood mononuclear cells. These TCRs come from a person between 18 and 75 years old in good health.

This clone was seen many times. The read falls 3 residues short of the CDR3 end, and the missing part is taken from the germline J gene. The chain combines TRBV7-2 with TRBJ1-2; TRBD1 might be the D (6 bases). V was cut by 0 bases and J by 4 bases, with 9 bases left in between. Germline CDR1 SGHTA, CDR2 FQGNSA. This CDR3 region has 14 residues. CDR3 amino acids: CASSLARGGYGYTF. The covered CDR3 bases are TGTGCCAGCAGCTTAGCGAGGGGGGGCTATGGC.

This clone has at least ten counts. The read ends 3 residues shy of where the CDR3 ends; the end is completed using the germline J gene. The genes are TRBV7-6 and TRBJ2-6; 7 bases are a match to TRBD1. V lost 3 bases, J lost 0 bases, and 8 bases stayed unmatched. The CDR3 contains 18 residues. From germline, CDR1 is SGHVS and CDR2 FNYEAQ. CDR3 loop: CASSLGDRDLSGANVLTF. The part of the CDR3 DNA that was read is TGTGCCAGCAGCTTGGGTGACAGGGACCTCTCTGGGGCCAACGTC.

Of note for this clone: With the read ending 3 residues before the CDR3 end, the germline J gene is used to fill in that end. This chain joins TRBV5-1 and TRBJ2-2, with a tentative D call TRBD1 (7 bases). The V and J ends lost 3 bases and 6 bases respectively, with 15 bases between them. This CDR3 comprises 15 residues. Germline V gives CDR1 SGHRS, CDR2 YFSETQ. The CDR3 reads CASSSSGGGAGELFF. Partial CDR3 DNA: TGCGCCAGCAGCTCCTCCGGAGGGGGCGCCGGGGAG.

Points on this clone: The read halts 3 residues ahead of the CDR3 end, with the missing end drawn from the germline J gene. V and J are TRBV30 and TRBJ1-2; D is uncertain. CDR1 and CDR2 from the germline V gene are GTSNPN and SVGIG (reference sequence). This CDR3 has 15 amino acids. The CDR3 loop is CAWSVGASSYNDYTF. CDR3 DNA (partial): TGTGCCTGGAGTGTGGGCGCGAGCTCCTACAATGAC.

Remarks on this clone: With the read ending 3 residues before the CDR3 end, the germline J gene is used to fill in that end. The rearrangement links TRBV11-3 to TRBJ2-1; 9 bases fit TRBD2. This CDR3 contains 14 residues. V lost 3 bases to trimming and J lost 8 bases; unmatched junction nucleotides: 5. Germline CDR1 is SGHNT and CDR2 is YENEEA. The CDR3 is CASSFGTSSDEQFF. Partial CDR3 DNA: TGTGCCAGCAGCTTCGGGACTAGCTCGGATGAG.

The sample holds many counts of this clone. The read ends 3 residues before the CDR3 terminus; that terminus is restored from the germline J gene. This chain uses TRBV19 with TRBJ1-1; possible D gene TRBD1, 6 bases. CDR3 size: 15 residues. Trimming took 6 bases from V and 2 from J, leaving 16 bases between them. From germline, CDR1 is LNHDA and CDR2 SQIVND (reference sequence). CDR3 protein: CASRGMWTANTEAFF. The sequenced CDR3 bases are TGTGCCAGTAGGGGCATGTGGACAGCAAACACTGAA.

This clone was seen many times. Read sequence stops 3 residues before the CDR3 end, and the germline J gene provides the missing end. The same CDR3 arises from other DNA sequences in this sample as well. The chain links TRBV7-8 to TRBJ2-1; 8 bases fit TRBD1. V lost 2 bases, J lost 7 bases, and 4 bases stayed unmatched. The CDR3 has 14 amino acids. The germline V gene encodes CDR1 SGHVS and CDR2 FQNEAQ. The sequenced part of the CDR3 DNA is TGTGCCAGCAGCTTACCGACAGGGGTGAATGAG. This gives the protein CASSLPTGVNE. The full CDR3 protein is CASSLPTGVNEQFF.

This clone showed up many times. The read stops 3 residues short of the end of the CDR3; the missing end is completed from the germline J gene. V and J are TRBV29-1 and TRBJ2-1, with D possibly TRBD2 on 7 matching bases. The CDR3 covers 16 residues. CDR1 is SQVTM, CDR2 ANQGSEA, per germline. V dropped 7 bases and J dropped 6 bases, with 25 bases sitting between them. The CDR3 bases that were read are TGCAGCGCGGGGGAGGGGGGGACTGTCTGGGGCAATGAG. Translation: CSAGEGGTVWGNE. The CDR3, in full, reads CSAGEGGTVWGNEQFF.

This clone was counted ten times or more. CDR3 amino acids: CASSLLDTEAFF. The covered CDR3 bases are TGCGCCAGCAGCTTGTTAGACACTGAA. The rearrangement uses TRBV5-1 and TRBJ1-1; no firm D call. The read halts 3 residues ahead of the CDR3 end, with the missing end drawn from the germline J gene. This CDR3 has 12 amino acids. Germline V gene data show CDR1 as SGHRS and CDR2 as YFSETQ. V was pared by 1 base and J by 3 bases, with 4 bases between.

This clone was picked up many times. The read terminates 3 residues ahead of where the CDR3 ends, so the germline J gene completes it. The J gene is TRBJ2-5, the V gene TRBV5-4; 12 bases line up with TRBD2. J was trimmed by 5 bases and V by 4 bases; bases with no gene match: 9. This CDR3 comprises 16 residues. Germline V gives CDR1 SGHNT, CDR2 YYREEE (reference sequence). CDR3 DNA (partial): TGTGCCAGCAGCGGACGGACTAGCGGGATCGGGGAGACC. Translated: CASSGRTSGIGET. The complete CDR3 protein is CASSGRTSGIGETQYF.

This clone has more than one count but fewer than ten. The CDR3 end falls 3 residues outside the read, so it is completed with the germline J gene. This sequence joins TRBV19 and TRBJ1-1, with D hard to call. The length of the CDR3 is 14 residues. Per the germline V gene, CDR1 is LNHDA and CDR2 is SQIVND (reference sequence). V was pared by 9 bases and J by 0 bases, with 14 bases between. The CDR3 loop is CASSGIDLNTEAFF. The CDR3 bases that were read are TGTGCCAGCAGCGGGATTGACTTGAACACTGAA. Complete variable domain (other parts from reference TRBV19 and TRBJ1-1): DGGITQSPKYLFRKEGQNVTLSCEQNLNHDAMYWYRQDPGQGLRLIYYSQIVNDFQKGDIAEGYSVSREKKESFPLTVTSAQKNPTAFYLCASSGIDLNTEAFFGQGTRLTVV.

This clone was observed a few times. The CDR3 spells CASSVSWPGYETQYF. The CDR3 DNA, read in part, is TGTGCCAGCAGTGTATCCTGGCCAGGCTATGAGACG. The chain is built from TRBV2 and TRBJ2-3, with D uncertain. The read ends 3 residues early relative to the CDR3; the germline J gene fills the gap. Germline CDR1 and CDR2: SNHLY and FYNNEI. The CDR3 length is 15 residues.

This clone has at least ten counts. The CDR3 end lies 3 residues beyond the end of the read and is filled in from the germline J gene. The chain has TRBV24-1 and TRBJ2-1; no definite D call. The germline gives CDR1 KGHDR, CDR2 SFDVKD. This CDR3 is built from 12 residues. The V gene lost 0 bases and the J gene lost 8 bases, with 4 bases spanning the gap. The CDR3 bases that were read are TGTGCCACCAGTGATTTGCTCCATGAG. Protein product: CATSDLLHE. The whole CDR3 region reads CATSDLLHEQFF.

This clone was seen at least ten times. The CDR3 goes on 3 residues after the read ends, and that part is filled in from the germline J gene. This sequence joins TRBV19 and TRBJ2-1; 13 bases line up with TRBD2. Germline CDR1 LNHDA, CDR2 SQIVND (reference sequence). V lost 5 bases, J lost 2 bases, and 12 bases stayed unmatched. This CDR3 contains 19 residues. The CDR3 loop is CASSSPTGLAGVAYNEQFF. The sequenced CDR3 bases are TGTGCCAGTAGTTCCCCCACCGGACTAGCGGGAGTGGCCTACAATGAG.

This clone has ten or more counts. The read finishes 3 residues shy of the CDR3 end, and the germline J gene is used to complete it. The gene calls are TRBV20-1 and TRBJ2-1; TRBD2 matches at 12 bases. This CDR3 is built from 13 residues. CDR1 is DFQATT and CDR2 is SNEGSKA in the germline V gene (reference sequence). V lost 6 bases and J lost 7; bases outside the gene matches: 4. The sequenced part of the CDR3 DNA is TGCAGTGCGCTAGCGGGAGGGCGAAATGAG. It specifies CSALAGGRNE. The full-length CDR3 reads as CSALAGGRNEQFF.